Shown below are 18 T cell receptor beta chains from a single sample sequenced in a study of blood T cell repertoires in COVID-19. Data came from immunoSEQ multiplex PCR; TCRdb stores just in-frame clones and leaves some out. Altogether about 200,000 clones are present, roughly 85% being singletons, with the ten largest covering 4.5% to 5%. Material for sequencing was peripheral blood. The source is an elderly woman with acute or convalescent COVID-19.

The chain recombines TRBV5-1 with TRBJ1-6; no clear D gene. Germline-derived CDR1 and CDR2 are SGHRS and YFSETQ. With 6 bases removed from V and 4 bases from J, the gap between germline ends came to 8 bases. CDR3 length: 13 residues. CDR3 residues: CASNQDYNSPLHF. The DNA of the CDR3 is TGCGCCAGCAATCAGGATTATAATTCACCCCTCCACTTT.

The chain combines TRBV2 with TRBJ1-1; unclear D gene. Germline values: CDR1 SNHLY, CDR2 FYNNEI. V was pared by 6 bases and J by 1 base, with 6 bases between. There are 12 residues in the CDR3. For the CDR3, the DNA is TGTGCCAGCAGCCGGTGGAACACTGAAGCTTTCTTT. Protein sequence: CASSRWNTEAFF. Using reference TRBV2 and TRBJ1-1 for the parts outside the CDR3, the full variable domain is EPEVTQTPSHQVTQMGQEVILRCVPISNHLYFYWYRQILGQKVEFLVSFYNNEISEKSEIFDDQFSVERPDGSNFTLKIRSTKLEDSAMYFCASSRWNTEAFFGQGTRLTVV.

This clone came up once. The CDR3 protein is CASSSSGTATGELFF. The CDR3 coding sequence is TGTGCCAGCAGTTCCAGCGGGACGGCCACCGGGGAGCTGTTTTTT. The chain has TRBV6-5 and TRBJ2-2; TRBD2 matches at 7 bases. The CDR3 runs to 15 residues. Looked up from germline, CDR1 is MNHEY and CDR2 is SVGAGI. V was clipped by 4 bases and J by 4 bases; unmatched bases: 6.

The gene calls are TRBV5-4 and TRBJ2-5, with a tentative D call TRBD2 (5 bases). The CDR3 loop spans 15 amino acids. Per germline, CDR1 SGHNT and CDR2 YYREEE (reference sequence). V lost 3 bases to trimming and J lost 2 bases, with 14 bases between them. CDR3 residues: CASSSPSSGQETQYF. The CDR3 coding sequence is TGTGCCAGCAGCTCCCCCTCTTCGGGGCAAGAGACCCAGTACTTC.

The rearrangement joins TRBV6-2 or TRBV6-3 to TRBJ2-1; 7 positions agree with TRBD1. The CDR3 loop spans 15 amino acids. V was clipped by 5 bases and J by 1 base; unmatched bases: 5. Germline V gene sequence: CDR1 MNHEY, CDR2 SVGEGT. The CDR3 bases are TGTGCCAGCAGTGATGGACAGGTTTCCTACAATGAGCAGTTCTTC. Translation gives CASSDGQVSYNEQFF.

The chain is built from TRBV5-1 and TRBJ2-5; D might be TRBD1 (6 bases). Deletions cut 5 bases from V and 0 bases from J, with 14 bases between. The CDR3 loop spans 15 amino acids. Per the germline V gene, CDR1 is SGHRS and CDR2 is YFSETQ. CDR3 coding DNA: TGCGCCAGCAGACGTCTAGGGACAAACCAAGAGACCCAGTACTTC. It specifies CASRRLGTNQETQYF.

This chain connects TRBV12-2 to TRBJ2-7; TRBD1 was called by the table and not checked on the DNA. TRBV12-2 is listed as a pseudogene. This CDR3 region has 17 residues. CDR3 amino acids: CASRLEIRQGLTYEQYF. DNA of the CDR3: TGTGCAAGTCGCTTAGAGATACGACAGGGCCTTACCTACGAGCAGTACTTC.

This chain uses TRBV29-1 with TRBJ2-6; D is perhaps TRBD2 (5 bases). This CDR3 region has 15 residues. Trimming took off 4 bases at V and 0 bases at J, with 10 bases between the two ends. Germline V gives CDR1 SQVTM, CDR2 ANQGSEA. The CDR3 DNA sequence: TGCAGCGTTGGTTCCCGGGACTCTGGGGCCAACGTCCTGACTTTC. Translated, it gives CSVGSRDSGANVLTF. The variable domain in full, with the rest retrieved from reference TRBV29-1 and TRBJ2-6, is SAVISQKPSRDICQRGTSLTIQCQVDSQVTMMFWYRQQPGQSLTLIATANQGSEATYESGFVIDKFPISRPNLTFSTLTVSNMSPEDSSIYLCSVGSRDSGANVLTFGAGSRLTVL.

The chain carries TRBV4-3 and TRBJ1-5; D call uncertain. Per germline, CDR1 LGHNA and CDR2 YSLEER. V lost 0 bases and J 7 bases, leaving 10 bases between the germline ends. The CDR3 is 14 amino acids. CDR3 sequence reads: CASSQDINGQPQHF. The CDR3 DNA sequence: TGCGCCAGCAGCCAAGACATTAACGGGCAGCCCCAGCATTTT.

The rearrangement uses TRBV11-2 and TRBJ2-1; 7 bases are shared with TRBD2. The germline CDR1 and CDR2 sequences are SGHAT and FQNNGV. The length of the CDR3 is 16 residues. The J segment lost 8 bases and the V segment lost 5 bases, leaving 15 bases of the junction unmatched. CDR3 coding DNA: TGTGCCAGCAGCGAGCTAGCGGACACCTCCCGCTATGAGCAGTTCTTC. Its protein product is CASSELADTSRYEQFF.

The rearrangement links TRBV27 to TRBJ1-6; 10 bases fit TRBD1. The CDR3 loop spans 15 amino acids. The ends lost 5 bases at V and 7 bases at J; junction bases unmatched: 5. The germline CDR1 and CDR2 sequences are MNHEY and SMNVEV (reference sequence). The CDR3: CASSDRGPSNSPLHF. In nucleotides, the CDR3 is TGTGCCAGCAGTGACAGGGGGCCCTCCAATTCACCCCTCCACTTT.

The chain has TRBV28 and TRBJ2-7, with TRBD2 matching 7 bases. Germline CDR1 reads MDHEN; CDR2 reads SYDVKM. The CDR3 is made up of 14 amino acids. V lost 3 bases and J lost 3; bases outside the gene matches: 5. CDR3 loop: CASSFAGVIYEQYF. The CDR3 DNA reads as TGTGCCAGCAGTTTTGCGGGAGTAATCTACGAGCAGTACTTC.

This chain uses TRBV14 with TRBJ1-5; the D is unclear. Looked up from germline, CDR1 is SGHDN and CDR2 is FVKESK. V lost 0 bases to trimming and J lost 6 bases, with 6 bases between them. The CDR3 loop spans 13 amino acids. The CDR3 DNA sequence: TGTGCCAGCAGCCAAGATTTGGCTCAGCCCCAGCATTTT. This codes for CASSQDLAQPQHF.

The chain links TRBV5-8 to TRBJ2-7; TRBD2 might be the D (7 bases). V lost 4 bases and J lost 0, with 14 bases in between. This CDR3 contains 15 residues. Germline CDR1 reads SGHTS; CDR2 reads YDEGEE. The CDR3 nucleotides read TGTGCCAGCAGCCGTAGGGGGGGGGACTCCTACGAGCAGTACTTC. Protein sequence: CASSRRGGDSYEQYF.

This chain connects TRBV5-1 to TRBJ2-1, with 10 bases aligning to TRBD2. Looked up from germline, CDR1 is SGHRS and CDR2 is YFSETQ. This CDR3 spans 16 amino acids. V lost 0 bases, J lost 10 bases, and 10 bases stayed unmatched. In nucleotides, the CDR3 is TGCGCCAGCAGCTTGGCCAGTCTCCTAGCGGGAGTAGAGCAGTTCTTC. Protein product: CASSLASLLAGVEQFF.

The V gene is TRBV7-2, the J gene TRBJ1-6; 9 positions agree with TRBD1. With V trimmed by 4 bases and J by 6 bases, 4 bases remained unmatched. This CDR3 is 15 amino acids long. The germline V gene has CDR1 SGHTA and CDR2 FQGNSA. The CDR3 DNA sequence: TGTGCCAGCAGCTCCCGGGACAGGGTTAATTCACCCCTCCACTTT. This translates into CASSSRDRVNSPLHF.

This clone was detected only a few times. The gene calls are TRBV9 and TRBJ2-1, with 11 positions matching TRBD2. Trimming removed 2 bases from V and 9 bases from J; junction bases left unmatched: 1. The germline gives CDR1 SGDLS, CDR2 YYNGEE. The CDR3 contains 13 residues. CDR3 nucleotides: TGTGCCAGCAGCGTTAGCGGGAGGGCTGAGCAGTTCTTC. Amino acids: CASSVSGRAEQFF.

This clone was found a few times. CDR3 amino acids: CASNDRVETQYF. The CDR3 DNA follows: TGTGCCAGCAACGACCGGGTGGAGACCCAGTACTTC. The genes are TRBV7-2 and TRBJ2-5; D is unclear. V lost 7 bases and J lost 5, with 11 bases in between. Per the germline V gene, CDR1 is SGHTA and CDR2 is FQGNSA. This CDR3 spans 12 amino acids.